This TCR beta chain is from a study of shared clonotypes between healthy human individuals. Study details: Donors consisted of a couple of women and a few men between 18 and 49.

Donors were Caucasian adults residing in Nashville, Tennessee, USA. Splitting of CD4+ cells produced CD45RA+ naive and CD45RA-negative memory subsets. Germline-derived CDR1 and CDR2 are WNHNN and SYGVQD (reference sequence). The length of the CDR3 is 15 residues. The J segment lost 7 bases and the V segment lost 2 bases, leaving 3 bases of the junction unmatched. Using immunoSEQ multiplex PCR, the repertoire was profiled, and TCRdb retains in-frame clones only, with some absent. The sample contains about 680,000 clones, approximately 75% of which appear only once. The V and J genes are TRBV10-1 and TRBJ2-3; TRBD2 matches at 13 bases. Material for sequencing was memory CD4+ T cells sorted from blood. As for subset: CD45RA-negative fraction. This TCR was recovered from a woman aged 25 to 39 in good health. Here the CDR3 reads CASSEGTSGTYTQYF. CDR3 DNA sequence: TGCGCCAGCAGTGAGGGGACTAGCGGGACATATACGCAGTATTTT.